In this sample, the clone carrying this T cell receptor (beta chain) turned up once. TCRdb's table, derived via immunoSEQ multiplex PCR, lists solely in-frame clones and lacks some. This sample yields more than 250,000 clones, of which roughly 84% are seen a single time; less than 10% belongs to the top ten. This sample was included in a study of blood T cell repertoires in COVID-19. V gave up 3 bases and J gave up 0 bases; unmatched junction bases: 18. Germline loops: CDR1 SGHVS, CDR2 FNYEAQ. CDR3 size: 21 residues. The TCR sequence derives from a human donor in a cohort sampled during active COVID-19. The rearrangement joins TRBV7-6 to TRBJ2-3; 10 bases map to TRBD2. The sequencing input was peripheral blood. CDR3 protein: CASSFFPGLARSPSSTDTQYF. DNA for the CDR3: TGTGCCAGCAGCTTTTTCCCGGGACTAGCGAGATCTCCGTCTAGCACAGATACGCAGTATTTT.